This record concerns one TCR beta chain sequence. This clone has at least ten counts. What antigen it recognizes has not been identified. No much larger clone exists at a distance of one base, and base qualities are not known. This entry is derived from a study of cytomegalovirus exposure and HLA in healthy donors (TCRdb year 2017). Describing the broader study: According to an earlier analysis of 450 to 650 of the donors, 150 million to 200 million T cells yielded 117 million unique TCR beta sequences and 276 Gb of sequence data. A later analysis re-analyzed previously published TCR beta repertoires from 666 donors and added high-resolution HLA genotyping to study TCR occurrence patterns. Besides the first cohort of around 670 subjects, a separate validation cohort made up of roughly 120 different subjects was used. An early release covering roughly 600 HLA-typed donors comprised roughly 300 gigabases of sequencing data and 85 million or so unique TCR sequences. Several DR-DQ haplotypes were treated as single units for association and clustering because of strong linkage in the cohort. All discovery cohort repertoires had been generated on a single sequencing platform. Donor age, sex, ethnicity and CMV serostatus were compiled alongside the repertoire data. HLA typing covered class I and class II loci at four-digit resolution. An earlier analysis of more than 450 of the donors used high-throughput TCR beta sequencing to judge whether each TCR beta V gene segment behaved as functional or pseudogenic. On average, 235,054 unique TCR beta nucleotide sequences were sequenced per donor among about 400 genotyped donors of the cohort, with about 19% of those sequences being non-productive. In the later analysis, no new phenotypic data were used to find candidate immune exposures; instead, reliance was placed on TCR beta sequences and their occurrence across donors. The number of typed donors differed by locus: 629-630 for A, B, C, DRB1 and DQB1; some 500 for DQA1; approximately 600 for DPA1; and around 450 for DPB1. The T cell repertoires of about 700 subjects were profiled by immunosequencing and related to cytomegalovirus serostatus. A later genetic analysis used genome-wide SNP genotypes for about three fifths of the 666 donors, treating that subset as a discovery cohort. To predict cytomegalovirus infection status, the study combined high-throughput TCR immunosequencing, statistical association of individual TCRs with disease status, and machine learning. The genetic ancestry cluster associated with self-reported Caucasian donors included 70% to 85% of the 398 genotyped donors. The study aimed to test whether cataloging public T cell receptors could reveal signatures of past pathogen exposure.

In total, approximately 610 healthy bone marrow donors made up the cohort. At the time of sampling, every cohort member was nominally healthy, though immune exposures that went unrecorded were likely present. The donor tested CMV seronegative, placing the donor among the roughly 340 seronegative members of the cohort. Each donor provided a peripheral blood sample, and peripheral blood mononuclear cells were used for TCR beta sequencing. The Qiagen DNeasy Blood Extraction Kit was used to extract genomic DNA from the blood cell samples. Results the study describes overall, beyond this receptor: Three of the identified cytomegalovirus-associated TCR beta chains were confirmed in vitro to be specific for cytomegalovirus antigens. A later analysis found that most CMV-associated TCR beta chains appeared HLA-restricted, with HLA associations seemingly driven largely by CMV exposure. In a later analysis, HLA-associated TCR beta chains were found to be more clonally expanded and to have lower generation probabilities than equally common non-associated chains. In both the original and validation cohorts, the classifier was reported to diagnose cytomegalovirus status with high specificity and sensitivity. The authors suggested that the approach could potentially be extended to other disease states and immunological phenotypes. Assigning TCR associations to individual alleles was difficult when HLA alleles, especially DR and DQ, strongly co-occurred. Most TCR sequences were observed very rarely across donors, whereas some public TCRs were present in many individuals. A further reported finding was that TCR beta sequences accurately predicted the HLA-A and HLA-B alleles for most subjects in the first cohort. In a later genetic analysis, a missense DCLRE1C variant was associated with V-gene and J-gene trimming of TCR beta chains, and the association was replicated in an independent cohort. About 15 rarely observed V segments, including chromosome 9 orphons, were excluded from the earlier analysis of about 610 of the donors because counts were too low. In a later analysis, the rate of TCR association differed among HLA loci, with DRB1 alleles having the most associated TCRs and HLA-C alleles having the fewest. A later analysis associated about 16,000 TCR beta sequences with specific HLA alleles at a false discovery rate of 0.05. Only TCR beta chains were sequenced in this cohort, and the absence of alpha or paired-chain data limited detectable features. The study listed 150 to 200 TCR beta chains as associated with cytomegalovirus. A later genetic analysis reported fewer N-insertions in productive TCRs among donors in an Asian-associated ancestry cluster than the approximately 670-donor mean. The presence/absence analyses assumed that sequencing depth was roughly uniform across donors, and that assumption may not be true. The sequencing pipeline was judged likely to have produced a cluster of highly shared sequence variants as a technical artifact. Correlated functional status among segregating V segments might reflect linkage disequilibrium, but an unknown experimental factor could not be ruled out. Because some donors lacked HLA typing at each locus, the association tests relied only on the typed subset. In a later analysis, several top co-occurrence clusters were reported to appear linked to parvovirus B19, influenza, CMV and Epstein-Barr virus. In an earlier analysis of some 500 of the donors, most TCR beta V segments appeared in productive rearrangements about 87% or about 30% of the time, broadly matching IMGT annotations. Some IMGT-functional V segments, including TRBV6-2 and TRBV6-3, could not be distinguished by the 87-base-pair reads and were therefore excluded. For the cohort, immune exposure information was limited to CMV serostatus.

V lost 7 bases and J lost 3 bases; the stretch between them is 10 bases long. Taken from cysteine to phenylalanine, the CDR3 has 12 residues. Only CDR3 DNA remains: 36 bases, in frame from the first base. Via the germline V gene (reference sequence), CDR1 is MNHNY and CDR2 SVGAGI. The library was built by means of the immunoSEQ multiplex PCR assay. For the multiplex PCR, a mixture combining 60 forward primers for TCR Vbeta segments and 13 reverse primers for TCR Jbeta segments was used. The CDR3 region of rearranged TCR beta genes was amplified from genomic DNA with a multiplex PCR assay. Amplified TCR beta libraries were sequenced as 87-base-pair reads on the Illumina HiSeq System. Per the original workflow: A later analysis counted tens of millions of unique TCR beta chains across the 650 to 800 repertoires, and roughly 11 million of these chains were shared by at least two donors. Raw reads were error-corrected and collapsed into unique sequences by a nearest-neighbor algorithm in which closely related sequences were merged to remove PCR and sequencing errors. V, D and J gene segments were assigned by aligning CDR3 sequences to IMGT reference sequences. For a sequence to be retained, a match of at least six nucleotides to both a V gene segment and a J gene segment was required. Rearrangements were classified as productive when the CDR3 lacked stop codons and remained in frame with V and J, and all other rearrangements were classified as non-productive. Following IMGT convention, CDR3 was defined as the stretch from the second conserved V-encoded cysteine up to the conserved J-encoded phenylalanine. In an earlier analysis of approximately 500 of the donors, sequences lacking an unambiguous match to a single V gene segment were excluded. An earlier analysis of under 750 of the donors called V segments functional above 56.7% productive rearrangements and segregating when the between-donor standard deviation exceeded 5%. A statistical classification framework was built to diagnose cytomegalovirus status from the catalog of TCR beta chain sequences. In a later analysis, V and J genes were assigned by comparing TCR nucleotide sequences against IMGT/GENE-DB human TR gene sequences. In a later analysis, CDR3 sequences and most-parsimonious VDJ recombination scenarios were assigned using the TCRdist pipeline. In a later analysis, each TCR beta chain was defined by its CDR3 amino acid sequence together with its V-gene family, and reads without a unique V-gene family were excluded. A later analysis removed several hundred highly shared, low-generation-probability nucleotide sequences to deal with suspected cross-contamination and a sequencing artifact. In a later analysis, a clonal expansion index for each public chain was calculated from normalized within-repertoire ranks of inferred template counts. Generation probabilities in a later analysis came from a VDJ recombination model fitted to out-of-frame rearrangements, and those results were checked against IGoR. In a later analysis, TCR-TCR, TCR-HLA and TCR-CMV co-occurrence was scored with hypergeometric tests, and a repertoire-size bias correction was applied to TCR pairs. A later analysis estimated false discovery rates by permuting HLA or CMV assignments 20 times. In a later analysis, co-occurring TCRs were grouped using DBSCAN, and TCRdist sequence similarity was added for clustering within HLA-allele-positive subsets. For co-occurrence clustering, repertoires with fewer than 30,000 or more than 120,000 public chains were excluded, along with 4 to 6 repertoires with anomalous nucleotide sharing. TCRdb re-hosts the immuneACCESS table, in-frame sequences only. Its copies lack some clones; in the studies checked, an unresolved V gene accounts for under half of them, and the cause for the rest is not known. The V and J calls and clone size are taken from that table; D and trimming were inferred from the DNA. Counted in this sample were around 140,000 clones; more than 55% of them appeared once. The ten largest clones represent 6.5% of the sample.

The V and J segments used are TRBV6-6 and TRBJ2-7; a weak D assignment points to TRBD2 (5 bases agree). The material sequenced was PBMCs. The receptor comes from a woman in her sixties or seventies in good health and CMV-seronegative. The DNA sequence is TGTGCCAGCAAACTAGACCTCTACGAGCAGTACTTC. Translated, it gives CASKLDLYEQYF.